This T cell receptor (beta chain) was retrieved from a study of CD8 T cells in Susac syndrome. The V end lost 3 bases, the J end lost 1 base, and 9 bases lay between the germline ends. The germline V gene encodes CDR1 LNHNV and CDR2 YYDKDF (reference sequence). CDR3 length equals 14 residues. Random hexamers served to reverse transcribe about 0.5 to 1 ug RNA. TCRdb re-called the immunoSEQ multiplex PCR reads with MiXCR, one entry per CDR3 protein. The sample shows approximately 100,000 distinct CDR3 sequences, roughly 90% of them seen only once. The V call is TRBV15, the J call TRBJ1-1; TRBD1 is a possible D gene (6 bases). The clonotype was recovered from a human donor in good health. Sequenced material: CD8+ T cells from PBMCs. Here the CDR3 reads CATSRKGGNTEAFF. The CDR3 region has the DNA TGTGCCACCAGCAGGAAGGGGGGGAACACTGAAGCTTTCTTT.